This section outlines one TCR beta chain sequence together with its context. Its target is unknown. The data were taken from a study of beta chain features in type 1 diabetes. Findings and limits, study-wide: In all four CD4+ subsets, TCRB CDR3 length was significantly, moderately reduced in type 1 diabetes. Any HLA effect on TCRB rearrangement was left unresolved by small sub-analyses.

Germline V gives CDR1 SGHTA, CDR2 FQGTGA. J gave up 4 bases and V 3 bases, and 3 bases lay outside the gene matches. The CDR3 totals 15 residues. The isolated RNA, all of it, was reverse transcribed, so expressed TCRB transcripts were what got sequenced. TCRdb keeps only in-frame clones here, not all; method: immunoSEQ multiplex PCR. The sample holds some 410,000 clones, about 15% seen once. The chain joins TRBV7-3 to TRBJ2-1, with 10 bases identical to TRBD2. The receptor was isolated from a man under 40 in good health. Material for sequencing was naive CD4+ T cells from blood. This chain's CDR3 is CASSFSGRYYNEQFF. CDR3 DNA: TGTGCCAGCAGCTTTAGCGGGAGGTATTACAATGAGCAGTTCTTC.